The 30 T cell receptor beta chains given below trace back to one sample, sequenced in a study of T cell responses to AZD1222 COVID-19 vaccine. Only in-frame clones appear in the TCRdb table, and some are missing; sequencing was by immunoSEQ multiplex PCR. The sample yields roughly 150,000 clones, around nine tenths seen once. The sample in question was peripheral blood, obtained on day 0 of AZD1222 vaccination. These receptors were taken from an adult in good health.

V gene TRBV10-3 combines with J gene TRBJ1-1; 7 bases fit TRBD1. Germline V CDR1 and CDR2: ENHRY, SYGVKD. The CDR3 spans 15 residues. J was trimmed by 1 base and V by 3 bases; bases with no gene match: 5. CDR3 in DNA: TGTGCCATCAGTGATCCCGGGACAGCGAACACTGAAGCTTTCTTT. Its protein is CAISDPGTANTEAFF.

The CDR3 DNA reads TGTGCCAGCAGCGGCCGACAGGCCTTTAATTCACCCCTCCACTTT. Translated: CASSGRQAFNSPLHF. The chain is built from TRBV9 and TRBJ1-6; a possible D gene is TRBD1 (6 bases). Germline CDR1 is SGDLS and CDR2 is YYNGEE. Trimming cost V 3 bases and J 6 bases, with 13 bases left between them. CDR3 length equals 15 residues. Together with reference TRBV9 and TRBJ1-6, the CDR3 gives the full variable domain: DSGVTQTPKHLITATGQRVTLRCSPRSGDLSVYWYQQSLDQGLQFLIQYYNGEERAKGNILERFSAQQFPDLHSELNLSSLELGDSALYFCASSGRQAFNSPLHFGNGTRLTVT.

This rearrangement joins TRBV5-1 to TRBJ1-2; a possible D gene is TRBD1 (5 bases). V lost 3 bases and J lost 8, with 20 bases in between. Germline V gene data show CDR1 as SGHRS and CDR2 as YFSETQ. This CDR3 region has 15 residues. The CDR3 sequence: CASSSLTGTKGGYTF. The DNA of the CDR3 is TGCGCCAGCAGCTCGCTAACCGGGACTAAGGGAGGCTACACCTTC.

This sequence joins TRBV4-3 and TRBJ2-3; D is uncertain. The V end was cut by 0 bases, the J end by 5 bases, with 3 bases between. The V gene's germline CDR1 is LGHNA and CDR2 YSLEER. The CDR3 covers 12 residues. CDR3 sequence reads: CASSQDGDTQYF. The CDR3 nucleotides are TGCGCCAGCAGCCAAGATGGAGATACGCAGTATTTT.

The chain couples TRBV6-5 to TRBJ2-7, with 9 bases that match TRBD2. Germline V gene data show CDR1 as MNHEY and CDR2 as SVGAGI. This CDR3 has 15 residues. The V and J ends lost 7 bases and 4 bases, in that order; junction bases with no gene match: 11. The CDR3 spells CASTPGGAGGYEQYF. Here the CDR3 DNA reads TGTGCCAGCACCCCCGGGGGAGCGGGAGGTTACGAGCAGTACTTC.

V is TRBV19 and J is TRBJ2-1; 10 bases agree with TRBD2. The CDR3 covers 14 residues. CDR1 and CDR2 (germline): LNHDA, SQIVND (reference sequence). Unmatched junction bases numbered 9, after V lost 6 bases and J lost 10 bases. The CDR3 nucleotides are TGTGCCAGTAGAACAAGCGGGAGGGCCGGGGAGCAGTTCTTC. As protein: CASRTSGRAGEQFF. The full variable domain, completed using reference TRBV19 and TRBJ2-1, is DGGITQSPKYLFRKEGQNVTLSCEQNLNHDAMYWYRQDPGQGLRLIYYSQIVNDFQKGDIAEGYSVSREKKESFPLTVTSAQKNPTAFYLCASRTSGRAGEQFFGPGTRLTVL.

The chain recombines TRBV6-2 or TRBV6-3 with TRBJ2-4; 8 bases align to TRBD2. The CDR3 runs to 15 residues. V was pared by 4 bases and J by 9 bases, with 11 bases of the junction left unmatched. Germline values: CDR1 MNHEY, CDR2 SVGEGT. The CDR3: CASSSPREGRGIQYF. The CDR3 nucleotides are TGTGCCAGCAGTTCTCCACGGGAGGGCCGTGGCATTCAGTACTTC.

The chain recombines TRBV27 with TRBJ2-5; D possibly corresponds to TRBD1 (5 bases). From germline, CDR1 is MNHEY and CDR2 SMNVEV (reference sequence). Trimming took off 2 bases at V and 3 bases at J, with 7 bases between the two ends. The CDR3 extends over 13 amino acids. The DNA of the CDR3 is TGTGCCAGCAGTTTAGTAGGGGAAGAGACCCAGTACTTC. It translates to CASSLVGEETQYF.

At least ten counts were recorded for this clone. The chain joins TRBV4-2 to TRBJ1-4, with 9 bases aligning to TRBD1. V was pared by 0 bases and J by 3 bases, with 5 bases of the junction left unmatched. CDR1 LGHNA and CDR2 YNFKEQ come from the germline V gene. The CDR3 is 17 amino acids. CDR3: CASSQETQGAANEKLFF. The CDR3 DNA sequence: TGTGCCAGCAGCCAAGAGACACAGGGGGCTGCTAATGAAAAACTGTTTTTT.

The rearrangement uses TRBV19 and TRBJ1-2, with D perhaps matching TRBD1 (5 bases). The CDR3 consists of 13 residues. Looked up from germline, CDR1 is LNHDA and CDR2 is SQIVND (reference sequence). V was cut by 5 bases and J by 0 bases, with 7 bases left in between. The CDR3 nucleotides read TGTGCCAGTAGTGACAGTGCTAACTATGGCTACACCTTC. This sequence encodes CASSDSANYGYTF.

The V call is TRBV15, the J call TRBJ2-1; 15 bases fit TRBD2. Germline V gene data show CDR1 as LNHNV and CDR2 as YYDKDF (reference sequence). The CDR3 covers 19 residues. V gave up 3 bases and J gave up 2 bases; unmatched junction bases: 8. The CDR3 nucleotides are TGTGCCACCAGCAGGTTACCGGGACTAGCGGGGGGAACCTACAATGAGCAGTTCTTC. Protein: CATSRLPGLAGGTYNEQFF.

CDR3 sequence reads: CASSSGTAFF. The CDR3 bases are TGTGCCAGCAGTTCGGGTACAGCTTTCTTT. J is TRBJ1-1 and V is TRBV12-3 or TRBV12-4; D unclear. This CDR3 comprises 10 residues. Trimming took off 4 bases at V and 10 bases at J, with 7 bases between the two ends.

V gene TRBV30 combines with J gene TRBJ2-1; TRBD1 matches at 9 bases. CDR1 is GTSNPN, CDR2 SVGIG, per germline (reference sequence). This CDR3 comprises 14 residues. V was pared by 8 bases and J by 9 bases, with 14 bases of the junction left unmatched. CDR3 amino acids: CAGNYRGRGGEQFF. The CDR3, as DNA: TGTGCCGGGAATTACAGGGGGCGCGGGGGTGAGCAGTTCTTC.

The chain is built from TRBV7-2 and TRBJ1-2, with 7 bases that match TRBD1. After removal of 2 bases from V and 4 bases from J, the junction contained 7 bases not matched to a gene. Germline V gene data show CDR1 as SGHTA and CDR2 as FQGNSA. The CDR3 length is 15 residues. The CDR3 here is CASSLSRGTVYGYTF. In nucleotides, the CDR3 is TGTGCCAGCAGCTTAAGTCGCGGGACAGTCTATGGCTACACCTTC.

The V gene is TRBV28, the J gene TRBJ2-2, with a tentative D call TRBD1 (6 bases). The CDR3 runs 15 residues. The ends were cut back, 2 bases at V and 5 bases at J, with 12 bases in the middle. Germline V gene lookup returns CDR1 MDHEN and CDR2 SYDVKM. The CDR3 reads CASSLAGALTGELFF. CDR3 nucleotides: TGTGCCAGCAGTTTAGCAGGGGCGCTAACCGGGGAGCTGTTTTTT.

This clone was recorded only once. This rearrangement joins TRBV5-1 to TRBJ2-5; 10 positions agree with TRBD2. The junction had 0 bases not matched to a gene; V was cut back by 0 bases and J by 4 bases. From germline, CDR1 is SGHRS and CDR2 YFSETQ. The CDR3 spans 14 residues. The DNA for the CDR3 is TGCGCCAGCAGCTTGGGGACTAGCGGAGAGACCCAGTACTTC. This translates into CASSLGTSGETQYF.

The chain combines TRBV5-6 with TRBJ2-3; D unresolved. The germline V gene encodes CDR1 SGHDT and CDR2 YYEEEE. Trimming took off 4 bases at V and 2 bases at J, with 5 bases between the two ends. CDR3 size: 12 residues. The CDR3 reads CASSIHTDTQYF. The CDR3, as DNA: TGTGCCAGCAGCATCCACACAGATACGCAGTATTTT.

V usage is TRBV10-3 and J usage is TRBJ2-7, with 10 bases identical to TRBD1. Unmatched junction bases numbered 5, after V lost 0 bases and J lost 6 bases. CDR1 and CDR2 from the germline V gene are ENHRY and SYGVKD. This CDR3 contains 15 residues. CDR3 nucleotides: TGTGCCATCAGTGAGTCGGGACAGGGGAATTCCGAGCAGTACTTC. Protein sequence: CAISESGQGNSEQYF.

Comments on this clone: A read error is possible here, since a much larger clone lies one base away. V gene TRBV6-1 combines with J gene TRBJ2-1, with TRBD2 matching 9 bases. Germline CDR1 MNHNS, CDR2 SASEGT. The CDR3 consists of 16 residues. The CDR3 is CARSEGGGGSYNEQFF. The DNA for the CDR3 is TGTGCCCGCAGTGAGGGCGGGGGGGGCTCCTACAATGAGCAGTTCTTC.

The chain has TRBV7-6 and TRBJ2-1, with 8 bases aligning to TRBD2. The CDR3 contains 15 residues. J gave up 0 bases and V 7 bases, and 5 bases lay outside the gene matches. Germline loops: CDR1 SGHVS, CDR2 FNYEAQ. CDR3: CASTRSGSSYNEQFF. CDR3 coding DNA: TGTGCCAGCACGCGAAGCGGGAGCTCCTACAATGAGCAGTTCTTC.

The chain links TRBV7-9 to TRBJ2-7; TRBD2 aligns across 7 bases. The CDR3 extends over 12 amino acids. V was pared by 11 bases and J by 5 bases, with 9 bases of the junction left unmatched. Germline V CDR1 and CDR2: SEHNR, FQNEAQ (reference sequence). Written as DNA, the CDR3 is TGTGCCGGGGGGGGAGTGAAGGACGAGCAGTACTTC. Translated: CAGGGVKDEQYF.

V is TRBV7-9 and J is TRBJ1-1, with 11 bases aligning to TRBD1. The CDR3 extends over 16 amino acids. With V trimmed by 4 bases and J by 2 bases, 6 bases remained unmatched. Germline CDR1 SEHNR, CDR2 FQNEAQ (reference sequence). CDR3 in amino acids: CASSSGTGGINTEAFF. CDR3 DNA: TGTGCCAGCAGCTCCGGGACAGGGGGGATTAACACTGAAGCTTTCTTT.

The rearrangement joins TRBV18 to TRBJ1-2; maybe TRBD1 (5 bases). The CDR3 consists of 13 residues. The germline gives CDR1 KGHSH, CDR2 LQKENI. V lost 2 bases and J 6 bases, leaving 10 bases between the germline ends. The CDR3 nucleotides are TGTGCCAGCTCACCAGGTCAGGGTGATGGCTACACCTTC. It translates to CASSPGQGDGYTF.

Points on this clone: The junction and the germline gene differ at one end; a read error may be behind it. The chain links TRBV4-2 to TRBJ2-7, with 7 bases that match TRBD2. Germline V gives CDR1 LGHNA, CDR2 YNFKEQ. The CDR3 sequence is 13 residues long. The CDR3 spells CASSQVGGDERYF. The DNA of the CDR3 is TGTGCCAGCAGCCAAGTGGGGGGGGACGAGCGGTACTTC.

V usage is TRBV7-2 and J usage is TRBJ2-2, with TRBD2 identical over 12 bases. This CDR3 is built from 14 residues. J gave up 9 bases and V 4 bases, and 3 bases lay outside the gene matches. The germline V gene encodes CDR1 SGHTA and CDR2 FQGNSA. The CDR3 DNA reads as TGTGCCAGCAGCTCTAGCGGGAGGGCCCGGGAGCTGTTTTTT. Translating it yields CASSSSGRARELFF.

The CDR3 coding sequence is TGCGCCAGCAGCCAAGGCGGCAGGGGATCAGAAAAACTGTTTTTT. Amino acid sequence: CASSQGGRGSEKLFF. The rearrangement joins TRBV4-1 to TRBJ1-4; maybe TRBD1 (6 bases). The V and J ends lost 1 base and 8 bases respectively, with 14 bases between them. In germline, CDR1 is MGHRA, CDR2 YSYEKL. The CDR3 runs 15 residues.

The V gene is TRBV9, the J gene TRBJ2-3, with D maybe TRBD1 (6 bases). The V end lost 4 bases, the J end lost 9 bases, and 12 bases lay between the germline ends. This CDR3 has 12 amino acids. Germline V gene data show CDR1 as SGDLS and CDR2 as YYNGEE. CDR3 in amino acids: CASSPVGGTQYF. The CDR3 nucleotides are TGTGCCAGCAGCCCAGTAGGGGGAACGCAGTATTTT.

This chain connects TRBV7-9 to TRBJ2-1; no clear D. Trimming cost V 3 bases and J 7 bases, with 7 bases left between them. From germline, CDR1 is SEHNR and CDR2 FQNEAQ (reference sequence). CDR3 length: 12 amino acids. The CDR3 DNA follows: TGTGCCAGCAGCTTCGTCGAGAATGAGCAGTTCTTC. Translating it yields CASSFVENEQFF.

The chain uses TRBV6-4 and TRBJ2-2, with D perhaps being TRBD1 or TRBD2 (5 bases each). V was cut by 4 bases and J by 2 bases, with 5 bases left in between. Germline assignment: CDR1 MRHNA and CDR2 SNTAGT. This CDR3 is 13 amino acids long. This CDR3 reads CASSGDNTGELFF. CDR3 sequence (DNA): TGTGCCAGCAGTGGGGACAACACCGGGGAGCTGTTTTTT.

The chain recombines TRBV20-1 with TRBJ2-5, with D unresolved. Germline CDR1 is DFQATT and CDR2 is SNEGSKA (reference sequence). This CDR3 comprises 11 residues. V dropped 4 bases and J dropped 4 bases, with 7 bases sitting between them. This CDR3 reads CSAIGAETQYF. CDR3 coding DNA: TGCAGTGCTATCGGTGCAGAGACCCAGTACTTC.